Described below is a single T cell receptor (beta chain) sequence and its context. A far larger clone is one base from this, pointing to a likely read error. The source of the sample is a study of shared clonotypes between healthy human individuals. Study-level background: The people who gave samples were two women and a few men aged 18 to 49.

The CDR3 is made up of 14 amino acids. The V and J ends lost 6 bases and 3 bases respectively, with 11 bases between them. Per germline, CDR1 MNHNY and CDR2 SVGAGI (reference sequence). Profiled with immunoSEQ multiplex PCR; TCRdb holds only in-frame clones, not every one. The sample includes 490,000 or so clones, 76% of them seen just once. Unsorted samples relied on some 90 million PBMCs, which served as the source of genomic DNA. V usage is TRBV6-6 and J usage is TRBJ2-2; D unclear. The sequence was collected from a woman aged 40 to 50 in good health. Some clones in this sample may be carry-over from other donors' samples. Sequencing was carried out using PBMCs. CDR3 amino acids: CASRSVTDTGELFF. CDR3 nucleotides: TGTGCCAGCAGGTCAGTGACGGACACCGGGGAGCTGTTTTTT.